This TCR beta chain was sequenced during a study of cytomegalovirus exposure and HLA in healthy donors (TCRdb year 2017). Regarding the study in general: An earlier analysis of approximately 590 of the donors reported roughly 300 Gb of sequence data and approximately 110 million unique TCR beta sequences from about 179 million T cells. An early release that covered 640 HLA-typed donors contained approximately 320 gigabases of sequencing data and 85 million to 100 million unique TCR sequences. The genetic ancestry cluster associated with self-reported Caucasian donors included roughly 84% of the 300 to 400 genotyped donors. The study was designed to test whether signatures of past pathogen exposure could be identified by cataloging public T cell receptors. The study used immunosequencing to profile the T cell repertoires of approximately 640 subjects and linked those repertoires to cytomegalovirus serostatus. A separate validation cohort of roughly 120 different subjects was used in addition to the roughly 700-subject first cohort. High-throughput TCR immunosequencing, statistical association of individual TCRs with disease status, and machine learning were combined to predict cytomegalovirus infection status. A later analysis re-analyzed previously published TCR beta repertoires from about 600 donors and added high-resolution HLA genotyping to study TCR occurrence patterns. In the later analysis, no new phenotypic data were used to find candidate immune exposures; instead, reliance was placed on TCR beta sequences and their occurrence across donors. An earlier analysis of fewer than 750 of the donors used high-throughput TCR beta sequencing to judge whether each TCR beta V gene segment behaved as functional or pseudogenic. Alongside the repertoire data, information on donor age, sex, ethnicity and CMV serostatus was compiled. A later genetic analysis took genome-wide SNP genotypes for 398 of the 666 donors and used that subset as a discovery cohort. All discovery cohort repertoires had been generated on a single sequencing platform. HLA typing included class I and class II loci at four-digit resolution. The number of donors typed differed by locus, with roughly 620-640 for A, B, C, DRB1 and DQB1, roughly 550 for DQA1, 600 to 610 for DPA1, and over 400 for DPB1. Because of strong linkage in the cohort, roughly five DR-DQ haplotypes were treated as single units for association and clustering. Across approximately 420 genotyped donors of the cohort, an average of about 200,000 unique TCR beta nucleotide sequences per donor were sequenced, and 15% to 20% of those sequences were non-productive. Study-wide findings and limitations: A further reported finding was that TCR beta sequences accurately predicted the HLA-A and HLA-B alleles for most subjects in the first cohort. When HLA alleles, especially DR and DQ, strongly co-occurred, TCR associations were difficult to assign to individual alleles. The study listed around 160 TCR beta chains as associated with cytomegalovirus. Because HLA typing was missing for some donors at each locus, association tests included only the typed subset. Only TCR beta chains were sequenced in this cohort, and the absence of alpha or paired-chain data limited detectable features. Immune exposure information for the cohort was limited to CMV serostatus. The authors suggested that the approach could potentially be extended to other disease states and immunological phenotypes. Compared with equally common non-associated chains, HLA-associated TCR beta chains in a later analysis were more clonally expanded and had lower generation probabilities. In vitro tests confirmed that three of the cytomegalovirus-associated TCR beta chains recognize cytomegalovirus antigens. A later analysis associated roughly 17,000 TCR beta sequences with specific HLA alleles at a false discovery rate of 0.05. A cluster of highly shared sequence variants was judged likely to be a technical artifact of the sequencing pipeline. According to a later analysis, TCR association rates differed among HLA loci, with DRB1 alleles showing the most associated TCRs and HLA-C alleles showing the fewest. In both the original and validation cohorts, the classifier was reported to diagnose cytomegalovirus status with high specificity and sensitivity. Linkage disequilibrium might explain the correlated functional status among segregating V segments, but an unknown experimental factor could not be ruled out. The 87-base-pair reads could not distinguish some IMGT-functional V segments, including TRBV6-2 and TRBV6-3, so those segments were excluded. Most TCR sequences were seen in very few donors, while some public TCRs were found in many individuals. According to a later analysis, most CMV-associated TCR beta chains appeared to be HLA-restricted, and the HLA associations seemed to be driven largely by CMV exposure. In an earlier analysis of more than 500 of the donors, most TCR beta V segments appeared in productive rearrangements about 90% or about 30% of the time, broadly matching IMGT annotations. According to a later analysis, parvovirus B19, influenza, CMV and Epstein-Barr virus appeared linked to several top co-occurrence clusters. Presence/absence analyses assumed roughly uniform sequencing depth across donors, an assumption that may not hold. Compared with the roughly 700-donor mean, donors in an Asian-associated ancestry cluster had fewer N-insertions in productive TCRs, according to a later genetic analysis. An association between a missense DCLRE1C variant and V-gene and J-gene trimming of TCR beta chains was found in a later genetic analysis and replicated in an independent cohort. Some 16 rarely observed V segments, including chromosome 9 orphons, were excluded from the earlier analysis of some 590 of the donors because counts were too low.

This clone occurred once. The specificity of this receptor is unknown. No quality values exist for individual bases; no much larger clone is one base distant. Counted from cysteine to phenylalanine, this CDR3 has 18 amino acids. The sequence is cut down to CDR3 DNA, 54 bases in frame from base 1. V is pruned by 4 bases and J by 0 bases, leaving 6 bases of the junction without a gene match. Looking up the germline V gene yields CDR1 MGHRA and CDR2 YSYEKL. Libraries were constructed by the immunoSEQ multiplex PCR assay. For the multiplex PCR, a mixture combining 60 forward primers for TCR Vbeta segments and 13 reverse primers for TCR Jbeta segments was used. The CDR3 region of rearranged TCR beta genes was amplified from genomic DNA by a multiplex PCR assay. The Illumina HiSeq System was used to sequence the amplified TCR beta libraries as 87-base-pair reads. In the original analysis: A later analysis tallied roughly 80 million unique TCR beta chains across the 666 repertoires, and approximately 9.9 million of those chains were shared by two or more donors. A nearest-neighbor algorithm error-corrected the raw reads and collapsed the reads into unique sequences, merging closely related sequences to remove PCR and sequencing errors. V, D and J gene segments were assigned by aligning CDR3 sequences to IMGT reference sequences. For a sequence to be retained, a match of at least six nucleotides to both a V gene segment and a J gene segment was required. A rearrangement counted as productive if the CDR3 had no stop codons and remained in frame with V and J, and every other rearrangement counted as non-productive. CDR3 was defined by IMGT convention, running from the second conserved V-encoded cysteine to the conserved J-encoded phenylalanine. The earlier analysis of some 540 of the donors excluded any sequence lacking an unambiguous match to a single V gene segment. In an earlier analysis of 450 to 750 of the donors, a V segment was called functional when productive rearrangements were above 56.7%, and segregating when the standard deviation between donors exceeded 5%. A statistical classification framework was built to diagnose cytomegalovirus status from the catalog of TCR beta chain sequences. In a later analysis, TCR nucleotide sequences were compared against IMGT/GENE-DB human TR gene sequences so that V and J genes could be assigned. A later analysis assigned CDR3 sequences and most-parsimonious VDJ recombination scenarios with the TCRdist pipeline. In a later analysis, every TCR beta chain was defined by the combination of its CDR3 amino acid sequence and its V-gene family, and reads without a unique V-gene family were dropped. A later analysis removed 592 highly shared, low-generation-probability nucleotide sequences to deal with suspected cross-contamination and a sequencing artifact. In a later analysis, a clonal expansion index for each public chain was calculated from normalized within-repertoire ranks of inferred template counts. Generation probabilities in a later analysis came from a VDJ recombination model fitted to out-of-frame rearrangements, and those results were checked against IGoR. A later analysis scored TCR-TCR, TCR-HLA and TCR-CMV co-occurrence with hypergeometric tests, applying a repertoire-size bias correction to TCR pairs. To estimate false discovery rates, a later analysis permuted the HLA or CMV assignments 20 times. In a later analysis, co-occurring TCRs were grouped using DBSCAN, with TCRdist sequence similarity added in when clustering inside HLA-allele-positive subsets. Co-occurrence clustering excluded repertoires with fewer than 30,000 or more than 120,000 public chains, plus five with anomalous nucleotide sharing. Sourced from immuneACCESS, this table was stored by TCRdb with only in-frame sequences that have V and J called. A share of the clones is absent; for the studies checked, an unresolved V gene accounts for under half, and the remainder has no known explanation. V and J calls and clone size are copied from that table; D and trimming were computed from the DNA. In this sample the table shows 200,000 or so clones, around 80% of which occur a single time. Around 2% of the sample goes to the ten largest clones.

In total, roughly 670 healthy bone marrow donors made up the cohort. Cohort members were all nominally healthy when sampled, although unrecorded immune exposures were likely present. The donor was CMV seropositive and belonged to the group of more than 250 seropositive cohort members. Each donor provided a peripheral blood sample, and peripheral blood mononuclear cells were used for TCR beta sequencing. The Qiagen DNeasy Blood Extraction Kit was used to extract genomic DNA from the blood cell samples. The sample taken for sequencing was PBMCs. The TCR was taken from a woman in her late teens or twenties in good health and CMV-seropositive. The rearranged segments are TRBV4-1 and TRBJ2-3; 14 nucleotides in the junction match TRBD2. The encoded CDR3 is CASSPLGLAGESTDTQYF. The nucleotide sequence is given as TGCGCCAGCAGCCCTTTGGGACTAGCGGGGGAGAGCACAGATACGCAGTATTTT.